The 14 T cell receptor beta chains given below trace back to one sample, sequenced in a study of control samples from healthy donors and cancer patients. The repertoire was sequenced with immunoSEQ multiplex PCR; TCRdb's copy has only in-frame clones and lacks some. This table has about 150,000 clones, just under 95% appearing once. Sample: PBMCs. Every receptor here comes from a man between 60 and 75 years old with colorectal cancer.

The sample holds a few counts of this clone. The rearrangement joins TRBV5-1 to TRBJ1-2, with 10 bases that match TRBD1. This CDR3 spans 15 amino acids. The V and J ends lost 4 bases and 8 bases, in that order; junction bases with no gene match: 11. Germline CDR1 and CDR2: SGHRS and YFSETQ. DNA for the CDR3: TGCGCCAGCAGCACCGCCGGGACAGGGGTCGGAGGCTACACCTTC. Protein sequence: CASSTAGTGVGGYTF.

In its sample, this clone was seen once. This chain joins TRBV5-1 and TRBJ2-5; 11 bases fit TRBD1. Losses at the gene ends were 4 bases for V and 4 bases for J; bases not matched to a gene: 3. This CDR3 has 14 amino acids. Germline-derived CDR1 and CDR2 are SGHRS and YFSETQ. Here the CDR3 DNA reads TGCGCCAGCAGCCGGACAGGGGGCTCAGAGACCCAGTACTTC. Protein sequence: CASSRTGGSETQYF.

This clone was recorded only once. The chain is built from TRBV27 and TRBJ2-1, with 9 bases aligning to TRBD2. The germline V gene has CDR1 MNHEY and CDR2 SMNVEV (reference sequence). V was clipped by 3 bases and J by 6 bases; unmatched bases: 6. This CDR3 has 15 residues. The CDR3 nucleotides read TGTGCCAGCAGTTTTGGCGGGGGGGCAATCAATGAGCAGTTCTTC. It encodes CASSFGGGAINEQFF.

The chain links TRBV10-1 to TRBJ2-7; TRBD1 matches at 7 bases. The germline CDR1 and CDR2 sequences are WNHNN and SYGVQD (reference sequence). The CDR3 has 13 residues. Trimming removed 0 bases from V and 11 bases from J; junction bases left unmatched: 7. CDR3 DNA sequence: TGCGCCAGCAGTGAGTCTCAAGGGACAGTCAAGTACTTC. Translating gives CASSESQGTVKYF.

This clone occurred once. The V call is TRBV6-5, the J call TRBJ1-1, with D unresolved. The CDR3 contains 16 residues. Per the germline V gene, CDR1 is MNHEY and CDR2 is SVGAGI. V gave up 2 bases and J gave up 4 bases, with 17 bases separating them. The CDR3 loop is CASSYAKVATVTEAFF. Here the CDR3 DNA reads TGTGCCAGCAGTTACGCGAAGGTTGCGACCGTCACTGAAGCTTTCTTT.

The rearrangement links TRBV3-1 (or the pseudogene TRBV3-2) to TRBJ2-2; 9 bases are a match to TRBD1. CDR1 is LGHDT, CDR2 YNNKEL, per germline (reference sequence). J gave up 6 bases and V 6 bases, and 8 bases lay outside the gene matches. This CDR3 has 15 amino acids. In nucleotides, the CDR3 is TGTGCCAGCAGGGCCCAGGACAGGGGATCCGGGGAGCTGTTTTTT. The encoded protein is CASRAQDRGSGELFF.

J is TRBJ2-7 and V is TRBV4-1; D possibly uses TRBD1 or TRBD2 (5 bases each). Germline V gene data show CDR1 as MGHRA and CDR2 as YSYEKL. The V end lost 4 bases, the J end lost 3 bases, and 13 bases lay between the germline ends. The CDR3 has 14 residues. DNA of the CDR3: TGCGCCAGCAGCCGAGGGACGGCCGGCTACGAGCAGTACTTC. It is translated as CASSRGTAGYEQYF.

V and J are TRBV7-2 and TRBJ2-5; D is ambiguous. Per germline, CDR1 SGHTA and CDR2 FQGNSA. V was shortened by 7 bases and J by 2 bases, with 11 bases between the two germline ends. This CDR3 comprises 13 residues. The CDR3 reads CASTTGFQETQYF. The CDR3 nucleotides are TGTGCCAGCACCACGGGTTTTCAAGAGACCCAGTACTTC.

This chain uses TRBV4-1 with TRBJ2-5, with D tentatively TRBD2 (6 bases). The CDR3 totals 15 residues. Germline CDR1 reads MGHRA; CDR2 reads YSYEKL. V was cut by 5 bases and J by 1 base, with 14 bases left in between. CDR3 sequence (DNA): TGCGCCAGCAGCGAAGTGGTGGGGGGCCAAGAGACCCAGTACTTC. Translated: CASSEVVGGQETQYF.

V usage is TRBV29-1 and J usage is TRBJ2-5, with 12 bases that match TRBD2. Trimming cost V 5 bases and J 4 bases; bases outside gene matches: 5. This CDR3 has 14 residues. CDR1 is SQVTM and CDR2 is ANQGSEA in the germline V gene. In DNA form, the CDR3 reads TGCAGCGTTCCGACTAGCGGGGGCTTAGAGACCCAGTACTTC. It codes for CSVPTSGGLETQYF. Looking up the rest from reference TRBV29-1 and TRBJ2-5 gives the full variable domain: SAVISQKPSRDICQRGTSLTIQCQVDSQVTMMFWYRQQPGQSLTLIATANQGSEATYESGFVIDKFPISRPNLTFSTLTVSNMSPEDSSIYLCSVPTSGGLETQYFGPGTRLLVL.

This sequence joins TRBV4-2 and TRBJ1-2; D ambiguous. The V gene lost 0 bases and the J gene lost 4 bases, with 9 bases spanning the gap. Germline V gene lookup returns CDR1 LGHNA and CDR2 YNFKEQ. CDR3 length: 14 amino acids. CDR3: CASSQEGSAYGYTF. CDR3 nucleotide sequence: TGTGCCAGCAGCCAAGAGGGCAGCGCCTATGGCTACACCTTC.

The chain joins TRBV6-2 or TRBV6-3 to TRBJ1-5; D not resolved. The V gene's germline CDR1 is MNHEY and CDR2 SVGEGT. There are 15 residues in the CDR3. Trimming pared 2 bases from V and 2 bases from J, leaving 10 bases between. The CDR3 reads CASSYVGVGNQPQHF. CDR3 nucleotide sequence: TGTGCCAGCAGTTACGTTGGGGTAGGCAATCAGCCCCAGCATTTT.

The chain joins TRBV6-5 to TRBJ1-5; 7 bases are a match to TRBD1. CDR3 length: 15 residues. CDR1 and CDR2 from the germline V gene are MNHEY and SVGAGI. V lost 5 bases and J lost 2; bases outside the gene matches: 6. The CDR3 here is CASSRGDSGNQPQHF. The CDR3 DNA reads TGTGCCAGCAGTCGAGGGGACAGTGGCAATCAGCCCCAGCATTTT.

The chain employs TRBV6-6 and TRBJ1-2, with a possible D match to TRBD1 (6 bases). This CDR3 has 14 amino acids. Germline V lookup: CDR1 MNHNY, CDR2 SVGAGI (reference sequence). Trimming removed 5 bases from V and 3 bases from J, with 13 bases in between. The CDR3 DNA reads as TGTGCCAGCAGTACACTACAGGGATACTATGGCTACACCTTC. Translation gives CASSTLQGYYGYTF.